This record looks at one TCR beta chain sequence and its context. Antigen specificity is unknown. Sample-barcoded 5' priming and a J-beta primer mix drove a second PCR of 7 to 11 cycles. TCRdb processed the 5' RACE reads anew with MiXCR; each CDR3 protein has one entry. This table holds approximately 1.5 million distinct CDR3 sequences, approximately 39% found once. The data were obtained in a study of blood T cells in healthy people across ages. Study-wide results and caveats: Long-lived donors exceeded aged donors in naive CD4+ cells and diversity. Unsorted PBMCs prevented conclusive naive versus antigen-experienced comparison. The recorded TCR beta diversity per million T cells decreased in a roughly linear manner with age. CMV infection status of these donors was not known.

The clonotype originates from a young woman in good health. The source material was blood.

This CDR3 is CASSLTALGLAGTYEQYF. For the CDR3, the DNA is TGTGCCAGCAGCTTAACGGCCCTAGGACTAGCGGGGACCTACGAGCAGTACTTC. The chain joins TRBV7-9 to TRBJ2-4; 12 bases are a match to TRBD2. TRBJ2-7 matches the DNA end more closely, so the J call is doubtful. Germline CDR1 reads SEHNR; CDR2 reads FQNEAQ (reference sequence). This CDR3 comprises 18 residues.